What follows are 26 T cell receptor beta chains derived from one specimen sequenced in a study of cytomegalovirus exposure and HLA in healthy donors. Use of 60 Vbeta and 13 Jbeta primers characterized the PCR. The table came from immunoSEQ multiplex PCR; TCRdb's copy has only in-frame clones and leaves some out. The repertoire holds over 150,000 clones, with roughly 74% as singletons. The sequenced material came from PBMCs. These receptor sequences come from a man younger than 35 in good health and CMV-seronegative.

This chain joins TRBV30 and TRBJ2-2; TRBD1 is a possible D gene (6 bases). The CDR3 has 15 residues. CDR1 and CDR2 (germline): GTSNPN, SVGIG (reference sequence). V shed 4 bases and J shed 1 base, with 13 bases lying between them. The CDR3 is CAWNLGHLNTGELFF. CDR3 nucleotide sequence: TGTGCCTGGAACCTGGGACACTTGAACACCGGGGAGCTGTTTTTT.

The V call is TRBV7-2, the J call TRBJ1-1, with unresolved D. Trimming left V 3 bases short and J 0 bases short, with 11 bases between. This CDR3 comprises 15 residues. Germline V lookup: CDR1 SGHTA, CDR2 FQGNSA. The CDR3 nucleotides read TGTGCCAGCAGCTTCAGCGGGGTTATGAACACTGAAGCTTTCTTT. Its translation: CASSFSGVMNTEAFF.

The chain has TRBV5-6 and TRBJ1-1; 7 bases are shared with TRBD1. Trimming at V came to 4 bases and at J to 4 bases, leaving 4 bases not matched to a gene. The germline CDR1 and CDR2 sequences are SGHDT and YYEEEE. The CDR3 spans 13 residues. CDR3 in DNA: TGTGCCAGCAGCAGTCAGGGGGGCACTGAAGCTTTCTTT. This encodes CASSSQGGTEAFF.

The chain carries TRBV4-1 and TRBJ2-3; TRBD1 matches 10 bases. The J segment lost 2 bases and the V segment lost 4 bases, leaving 3 bases of the junction unmatched. This CDR3 spans 15 amino acids. The germline gives CDR1 MGHRA, CDR2 YSYEKL. CDR3 region: CASSRGQGFTDTQYF. The CDR3 DNA sequence: TGCGCCAGCAGCCGGGGACAGGGGTTCACAGATACGCAGTATTTT.

This clone was seen only once. The V and J genes are TRBV7-9 and TRBJ2-3; 9 bases are shared with TRBD2. The CDR3 has 15 residues. Per the germline V gene, CDR1 is SEHNR and CDR2 is FQNEAQ (reference sequence). J lost 1 base, V lost 5 bases, and 4 bases had no gene match. The CDR3 sequence: CASSPLAGGTDTQYF. In DNA, the CDR3 is TGTGCCAGCAGCCCATTAGCGGGGGGCACAGATACGCAGTATTTT. Full variable domain (outside the CDR3, taken from reference TRBV7-9 and TRBJ2-3): DTGVSQNPRHKITKRGQNVTFRCDPISEHNRLYWYRQTLGQGPEFLTYFQNEAQLEKSRLLSDRFSAERPKGSFSTLEIQRTEQGDSAMYLCASSPLAGGTDTQYFGPGTRLTVL.

The genes are TRBV2 and TRBJ1-6; D unclear. Trimming stripped 0 bases from V and 11 bases from J, with 5 bases between. The germline V gene has CDR1 SNHLY and CDR2 FYNNEI. The CDR3 spans 12 residues. This CDR3 is CASSEAWPPLHF. Here the CDR3 DNA reads TGTGCCAGCAGTGAAGCGTGGCCACCCCTCCACTTT.

The V and J genes are TRBV5-1 and TRBJ2-1; weak D call: TRBD1 (5 bases). Trimming removed 0 bases at V and 4 bases at J, with 8 bases between. The CDR3 length is 14 residues. Germline V gene data show CDR1 as SGHRS and CDR2 as YFSETQ. The CDR3 reads CASSLVAGYNEQFF. The CDR3 nucleotides read TGCGCCAGCAGCTTGGTGGCAGGGTACAATGAGCAGTTCTTC.

The chain joins TRBV7-9 to TRBJ2-7, with TRBD2 matching 8 bases. Per the germline V gene, CDR1 is SEHNR and CDR2 is FQNEAQ (reference sequence). The CDR3 is 12 residues long. With 3 bases clipped from V and 7 bases from J, the junction kept 2 bases outside the gene matches. The CDR3 coding sequence is TGTGCCAGCAGCTTTACTAGCGGTGAGCAGTACGTC. Amino acids: CASSFTSGEQYV.

For this clone: Other DNA sequences of this sample code for an identical CDR3. The chain couples TRBV11-2 to TRBJ2-1; 7 positions match TRBD1. The CDR3 is made up of 15 amino acids. V dropped 5 bases and J dropped 4; count of bases not matched to a gene: 8. Germline-derived CDR1 and CDR2 are SGHAT and FQNNGV. CDR3 DNA: TGTGCCAGCAGCCAGGGGGTGGGTCAATACAATGAGCAGTTCTTC. It yields the protein CASSQGVGQYNEQFF.

The chain has TRBV18 and TRBJ1-4; the D is unclear. From germline, CDR1 is KGHSH and CDR2 LQKENI. This CDR3 comprises 15 residues. Trimming left V 3 bases short and J 0 bases short, with 8 bases between. The CDR3 region is CASSPQDATNEKLFF. CDR3 in DNA: TGTGCCAGCTCACCCCAGGATGCAACTAATGAAAAACTGTTTTTT.

In DNA, the CDR3 is TGTGCCAGTAGTAACCGGGCGGGGGCAGTCCGCCTCGGCACAGATACGCAGTATTTT. Encoded protein: CASSNRAGAVRLGTDTQYF. This chain links TRBV19 with TRBJ2-3, with D perhaps matching TRBD2 (7 bases). The germline V and J ends were trimmed by 4 bases and 1 base, with 24 bases remaining between them. Germline assignment: CDR1 LNHDA and CDR2 SQIVND (reference sequence). The CDR3 contains 19 residues.

The DNA of the CDR3 is TGTGCCAGCACCTCAGTAAATGATGGCTACACCTTC. Amino acid sequence: CASTSVNDGYTF. The J gene is TRBJ1-2, the V gene TRBV6-6; unclear D gene. Germline CDR1 reads MNHNY; CDR2 reads SVGAGI (reference sequence). V shed 7 bases and J shed 6 bases, with 12 bases lying between them. The CDR3 covers 12 residues.

This CDR3 is CASSSAGTSNEQFF. CDR3 bases: TGTGCCAGCAGCTCCGCCGGGACTAGTAATGAGCAGTTCTTC. The chain is built from TRBV7-2 and TRBJ2-1; 8 positions agree with TRBD2. Trimming cost V 4 bases and J 7 bases; bases outside gene matches: 6. Per the germline V gene, CDR1 is SGHTA and CDR2 is FQGNSA. The CDR3 runs 14 residues.

This clone was observed a few times. CDR3 DNA sequence: TGCGCCAGCAGCTTGGCCACAGGGGGCAATGTTCCAGATACGCAGTATTTT. Its protein is CASSLATGGNVPDTQYF. V is TRBV5-1 and J is TRBJ2-3, with 9 positions matching TRBD1. CDR1 and CDR2 (germline): SGHRS, YFSETQ. Trimming at V came to 0 bases and at J to 4 bases, leaving 9 bases not matched to a gene. There are 17 residues in the CDR3.

Details on this clone: The junction and the germline gene differ at one end; a read error may be behind it. V gene TRBV9 combines with J gene TRBJ1-6, with TRBD1 matching over 7 bases. This CDR3 is built from 15 residues. The germline V gene has CDR1 SGDLS and CDR2 YYNGEE. CDR3 sequence reads: CAGSAQGQGDSPLHF. The DNA for the CDR3 is TGTGCCGGCAGCGCGCAGGGTCAGGGGGATTCACCCCTCCACTTT. Supplemented by reference TRBV9 and TRBJ1-6, the full variable domain reads DSGVTQTPKHLITATGQRVTLRCSPRSGDLSVYWYQQSLDQGLQFLIQYYNGEERAKGNILERFSAQQFPDLHSELNLSSLELGDSALYFCAGSAQGQGDSPLHFGNGTRLTVT.

V is TRBV9 and J is TRBJ2-5; TRBD2 matches 9 bases. Germline values: CDR1 SGDLS, CDR2 YYNGEE. V lost 4 bases to trimming and J lost 3 bases; unmatched junction nucleotides: 7. The CDR3 totals 15 residues. The CDR3 spells CASSHSGGPEETQYF. The CDR3 nucleotides read TGTGCCAGCAGCCACAGCGGGGGGCCTGAAGAGACCCAGTACTTC.

The chain combines TRBV5-1 with TRBJ2-1; TRBD1 might be the D (6 bases). Germline V CDR1 and CDR2: SGHRS, YFSETQ. The CDR3 consists of 15 residues. Between the trimmed V and J ends, which lost 2 bases and 5 bases, there was a span of 14 bases. CDR3: CASSFYSGTNNEQFF. The CDR3 DNA reads TGCGCCAGCAGCTTCTACTCCGGGACAAACAATGAGCAGTTCTTC.

The chain recombines TRBV7-9 with TRBJ1-1, with a possible D match to TRBD1 (5 bases). V was cut by 5 bases and J by 11 bases, with 24 bases left in between. The CDR3 extends over 15 amino acids. From germline, CDR1 is SEHNR and CDR2 FQNEAQ (reference sequence). The CDR3 loop is CASSLGEVGGGSAFF. The CDR3 coding sequence is TGTGCCAGCAGCCTCGGGGAGGTGGGCGGGGGATCGGCTTTCTTT.

The genes are TRBV10-1 and TRBJ2-7, with 8 positions matching TRBD1. Looked up from germline, CDR1 is WNHNN and CDR2 is SYGVQD (reference sequence). J lost 7 bases, V lost 3 bases, and 8 bases had no gene match. The CDR3 is 14 amino acids. CDR3 nucleotides: TGCGCCAGCAGTGACTCAGGGGGCGCGGGTGAGCAGTACTTC. It yields the protein CASSDSGGAGEQYF.

This clone was seen just once. The rearrangement joins TRBV6-4 to TRBJ1-5; 11 nucleotides match TRBD1. The CDR3 runs 19 residues. Trimming took 2 bases from V and 4 from J; bases not matched to a gene: 13. Looked up from germline, CDR1 is MRHNA and CDR2 is SNTAGT. The CDR3 loop is CASSDRTGGEEVSNQPQHF. The CDR3 bases are TGTGCCAGCAGTGACCGGACAGGGGGCGAGGAAGTAAGTAATCAGCCCCAGCATTTT.

V usage is TRBV6-1 and J usage is TRBJ1-5; D possibly corresponds to TRBD1 (5 bases). The germline gives CDR1 MNHNS, CDR2 SASEGT. V lost 4 bases to trimming and J lost 0 bases, with 7 bases between them. The CDR3 sequence is 14 residues long. The CDR3 DNA follows: TGTGCCAGCAGTGGCAGGGATAGCAATCAGCCCCAGCATTTT. The encoded protein is CASSGRDSNQPQHF.

This chain uses TRBV4-1 with TRBJ1-5, with 9 bases that match TRBD1. Germline lookup yields CDR1 MGHRA and CDR2 YSYEKL. The CDR3 has 17 amino acids. J was trimmed by 5 bases and V by 0 bases; bases with no gene match: 8. The CDR3 nucleotides are TGCGCCAGCAGCCAAGACGAAAACAGGGGGCTGGATCAGCCCCAGCATTTT. Its protein product is CASSQDENRGLDQPQHF.

The rearrangement joins TRBV4-3 to TRBJ1-5; unclear D gene. CDR3 length equals 14 residues. In germline, CDR1 is LGHNA, CDR2 YSLEER. Trimming shortened V by 4 bases and J by 1 base, and 8 bases separated the two germline ends. The CDR3 loop reads CASSRVMSNQPQHF. CDR3 coding DNA: TGCGCCAGCAGCCGAGTGATGAGCAATCAGCCCCAGCATTTT.

This chain uses TRBV6-6 with TRBJ1-2; maybe TRBD1 (6 bases). From germline, CDR1 is MNHNY and CDR2 SVGAGI (reference sequence). V was trimmed by 0 bases and J by 8 bases, leaving 13 bases between them. The CDR3 is 14 residues long. The CDR3 reads CASSYSQGPMGYTF. CDR3 DNA sequence: TGTGCCAGCAGTTACTCGCAGGGGCCTATGGGCTACACCTTC.

This clone appeared a single time. The chain carries TRBV27 and TRBJ1-3; maybe TRBD1 (6 bases). The CDR3 runs 18 residues. Germline CDR1 reads MNHEY; CDR2 reads SMNVEV (reference sequence). Trimming cost V 2 bases and J 0 bases, with 17 bases left between them. The CDR3 DNA reads TGTGCCAGCAGTTTAAGCGGACGGACAGCCTTCTCTGGAAACACCATATATTTT. Translation gives CASSLSGRTAFSGNTIYF.

The count of this clone is one. J is TRBJ1-1 and V is TRBV5-6; TRBD1 might be the D (5 bases). Germline V lookup: CDR1 SGHDT, CDR2 YYEEEE. Trimming left V 4 bases short and J 0 bases short, with 10 bases between. The length of the CDR3 is 14 residues. This CDR3 reads CASSPSGLNTEAFF. The CDR3, as DNA: TGTGCCAGCAGCCCATCAGGGTTGAACACTGAAGCTTTCTTT.